The sequence of this T cell receptor beta chain was determined in a study of T cells after yellow fever vaccination (dated by TCRdb to the late 2010s). For the wider study: Libraries from fractions with low cell numbers were prepared with the SMART-Seq v4 Ultra Low Input RNA kit. Bulk PBMC replicates and cell subsets were isolated from blood drawn at multiple timepoints before and after both primary and secondary immunization. Two healthy male donors, one aged 18 to 29 and one aged 30 to 40 years, made up the cohort. To track T-cell clones before and after primary and booster YFV17D yellow fever vaccination, bulk TCR alpha and beta repertoires were sequenced longitudinally. Broad study findings and their caveats: The secondary T-cell response was found to be weaker but faster than the primary response, with a peak reached on day 5 rather than on day 15. A small fraction of clonotypes appeared in both the CD4 and CD8 compartments, likely as a result of convergent recombination. Only two donors were included in the study, so the extent to which the findings can be generalized is limited. Most clones expanded after primary vaccination were re-detected after the booster (around 96% of CD4 and about 88% of CD8), suggesting broad memory maintenance. Computational filtering was required because FACS-sorted repertoires could contain abundant contaminating clonotypes from the bulk population.

Its CDR3 holds 15 amino acids, cysteine through phenylalanine. Only the CDR3 part of the read is kept: 45 bases, read in frame from the first base. V was cut back by 2 bases and J by 4 bases, leaving a gap of 15 bases between them. The germline V gene gives CDR1 as SGHDT and CDR2 as YYEEEE. The treatment or condition label, as the study defines it: live attenuated yellow fever vaccine strain. At every blood-draw timepoint, two biological replicates of bulk PBMCs were collected. PBMCs were isolated from peripheral blood using a standard Ficoll-Paque protocol. RNA was extracted with TriZol from bulk PBMCs, CD4 and CD8 fractions, and dextramer-positive and dextramer-negative fractions. TCR cDNA was synthesized by 5'RACE template switching, which introduced a universal primer site and unique molecular identifiers. Priming for cDNA synthesis came from both the TCR alpha and TCR beta constant segments. Libraries were amplified in two PCR steps, with sample barcodes and sequencing adapters added in the second step. Sequencing of libraries was done on Illumina HiSeq 2500 (2x100 bp) or NovaSeq (2x150 bp). The paper's data handling went like this. MIGEC was used to demultiplex reads and collapse the reads into UMI consensus sequences, and MiXCR was used for V(D)J alignment. Clonotypes responding to the vaccine were identified with edgeR on replicate PBMC samples, with the criteria of FDR below 0.01 and a log2 fold change above 5 up to day 15. Each bulk clonotype received a CD4 or CD8 identity based on whether the sequenced CD4 or CD8 repertoire contained that clonotype at higher abundance. Through fastp at Q25 and MiXCR, TCRdb rebuilt clones from the public reads, retaining in-frame beta chains. When rows share a CDR3 protein, they turn into one entry using the most common DNA and genes. TCRdb, rather than the study authors, made the V and J calls. In all, the sample holds 360,000 or so distinct CDR3 sequences, and about 9.9% of those were seen once. The biggest ten clones account for less than 20% of the sample.

Points on this clonotype: Its antigen is currently not known. Base qualities were left out, and no much larger clone turns up one base away.

Recombination linked TRBV5-6 to TRBJ1-1; the D gene cannot be named for sure. The source was PBMCs, collected on the day of the first yellow fever vaccination. The source of this sequence is a man aged 18 to 29 who received the YFV17D yellow fever vaccine. The CDR3 protein is CASSFIHGLGTEAFF. The DNA sequence is TGTGCCAGCAGCTTTATACATGGATTGGGCACTGAAGCTTTCTTT. Beyond the CDR3, the reference TRBV5-6 and TRBJ1-1 genes provide the residues; the full variable domain reads: DAGVTQSPTHLIKTRGQQVTLRCSPKSGHDTVSWYQQALGQGPQFIFQYYEEEERQRGNFPDRFSGHQFPNYSSELNVNALLLGDSALYLCASSFIHGLGTEAFFGQGTRLTVV.